The 2 T cell receptor beta chains reported below all come from one sample, sequenced in a study of T cell responses to AZD1222 COVID-19 vaccine. The assay was immunoSEQ multiplex PCR, and TCRdb's table has in-frame clones only and misses some. The sample has approximately 85,000 clones, approximately 87% seen once. The sequences come from peripheral blood, collected on day 0 of AZD1222 vaccination. The receptors come from an adult in good health.

V is TRBV29-1 and J is TRBJ2-7; D uncertain. This CDR3 contains 15 residues. Trimming shortened V by 1 base and J by 2 bases, and 15 bases separated the two germline ends. From germline, CDR1 is SQVTM and CDR2 ANQGSEA. CDR3 sequence (DNA): TGCAGCGTTGAAGGGAGCCGCGAAAGCCCCTACGAGCAGTACTTC. The encoded protein is CSVEGSRESPYEQYF.

This chain joins TRBV30 and TRBJ1-5; D is uncertain. Germline V gives CDR1 GTSNPN, CDR2 SVGIG (reference sequence). V gave up 0 bases and J gave up 4 bases, with 7 bases separating them. The CDR3 is 13 residues long. For the CDR3, the DNA is TGTGCCTGGAGTGTTACAGTTAATCAGCCCCAGCATTTT. It yields the protein CAWSVTVNQPQHF.